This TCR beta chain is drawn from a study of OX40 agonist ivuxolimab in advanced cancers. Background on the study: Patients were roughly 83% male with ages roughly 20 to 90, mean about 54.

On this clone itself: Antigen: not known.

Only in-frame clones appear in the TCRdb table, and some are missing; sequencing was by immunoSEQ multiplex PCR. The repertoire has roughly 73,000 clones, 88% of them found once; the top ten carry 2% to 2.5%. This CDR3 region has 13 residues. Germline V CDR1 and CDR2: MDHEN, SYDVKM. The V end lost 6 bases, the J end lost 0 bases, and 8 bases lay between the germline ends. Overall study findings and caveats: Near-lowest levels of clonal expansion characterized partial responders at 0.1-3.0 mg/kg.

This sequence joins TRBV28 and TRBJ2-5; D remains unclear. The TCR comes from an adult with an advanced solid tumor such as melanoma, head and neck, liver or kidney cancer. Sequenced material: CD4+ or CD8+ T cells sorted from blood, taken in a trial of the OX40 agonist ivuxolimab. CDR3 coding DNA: TGTGCCAGCAGCCGAACGAACCAAGAGACCCAGTACTTC. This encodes CASSRTNQETQYF.